A single sample is the source of the 30 T cell receptor beta chains below, sequenced in a study of T cell changes during pregnancy in multiple sclerosis. Produced via immunoSEQ multiplex PCR; TCRdb's table is partial and in-frame only. The sample carries about 38,000 clones, more than 85% recorded once. The source was CD8+ T cells from peripheral blood mononuclear cells, collected in the third trimester of pregnancy. These receptors were collected from a female donor with multiple sclerosis, enrolled in a pregnancy study.

The genes are TRBV27 and TRBJ2-1; 8 bases agree with TRBD2. Trimming cost V 1 base and J 8 bases; bases outside gene matches: 7. The CDR3 has 15 amino acids. CDR1 and CDR2 (germline): MNHEY, SMNVEV (reference sequence). CDR3 amino acids: CASSLFLAGGDEQFF. The CDR3 region has the DNA TGTGCCAGCAGTTTATTTCTAGCGGGTGGGGATGAGCAGTTCTTC.

The chain links TRBV15 to TRBJ1-1; TRBD1 is a possible D gene (5 bases). This CDR3 region has 16 residues. The V gene's germline CDR1 is LNHNV and CDR2 YYDKDF (reference sequence). V lost 0 bases, J lost 3 bases, and 14 bases lay in between. CDR3 amino acids: CATSRDGRQTDTEAFF. The CDR3 nucleotides are TGTGCCACCAGCAGAGATGGGCGACAGACCGACACTGAAGCTTTCTTT.

The rearrangement joins TRBV7-9 to TRBJ2-1; 8 bases fit TRBD2. This CDR3 spans 15 amino acids. The ends lost 1 base at V and 6 bases at J; junction bases unmatched: 5. Germline CDR1 SEHNR, CDR2 FQNEAQ (reference sequence). The CDR3 coding sequence is TGTGCCAGCAGCTTAGGCACTAGCGGAGCCAATGAGCAGTTCTTC. Protein product: CASSLGTSGANEQFF. Using reference TRBV7-9 and TRBJ2-1 for the parts outside the CDR3, the full variable domain is DTGVSQNPRHKITKRGQNVTFRCDPISEHNRLYWYRQTLGQGPEFLTYFQNEAQLEKSRLLSDRFSAERPKGSFSTLEIQRTEQGDSAMYLCASSLGTSGANEQFFGPGTRLTVL.

The V and J genes are TRBV7-3 and TRBJ2-3, with TRBD2 matching over 8 bases. The ends lost 4 bases at V and 4 bases at J; junction bases unmatched: 7. The CDR3 is made up of 15 amino acids. The germline V gene has CDR1 SGHTA and CDR2 FQGTGA. CDR3 protein: CASSSVGGVADTQYF. As DNA, the CDR3 is TGTGCCAGCAGCTCCGTCGGGGGGGTCGCAGATACGCAGTATTTT.

This clone was found once. The gene calls are TRBV11-3 and TRBJ1-1; perhaps TRBD1 as D (5 bases). V lost 0 bases, J lost 11 bases, and 10 bases lay in between. The CDR3 is made up of 12 amino acids. CDR1 is SGHNT, CDR2 YENEEA, per germline. This chain's CDR3 is CASSLDPGWAFF. The DNA for the CDR3 is TGTGCCAGCAGCTTAGATCCAGGGTGGGCTTTCTTT.

This clone has a single count. This chain connects TRBV11-2 to TRBJ2-2; a weak D match, TRBD1 (6 bases). CDR1 is SGHAT, CDR2 FQNNGV, per germline. This CDR3 has 15 amino acids. V was shortened by 8 bases and J by 1 base, with 14 bases between the two germline ends. Here the CDR3 DNA reads TGTGCCAGCGAGCTTGGACAGCAGAACACCGGGGAGCTGTTTTTT. It specifies CASELGQQNTGELFF.

This chain connects TRBV28 to TRBJ2-7; 11 nucleotides agree with TRBD2. V was clipped by 7 bases and J by 6 bases; unmatched bases: 8. CDR1 is MDHEN, CDR2 SYDVKM, per germline. The CDR3 is 14 residues long. The CDR3 loop reads CASNQLAGEGEQYF. CDR3 coding DNA: TGTGCCAGCAACCAACTAGCGGGAGAGGGCGAGCAGTACTTC. The whole variable domain, remainder taken from reference TRBV28 and TRBJ2-7, is DVKVTQSSRYLVKRTGEKVFLECVQDMDHENMFWYRQDPGLGLRLIYFSYDVKMKEKGDIPEGYSVSREKKERFSLILESASTNQTSMYLCASNQLAGEGEQYFGPGTRLTVT.

The rearrangement joins TRBV27 to TRBJ2-7, with 11 bases identical to TRBD2. This CDR3 has 15 residues. The junction had 9 bases not matched to a gene; V was cut back by 6 bases and J by 5 bases. Germline CDR1 is MNHEY and CDR2 is SMNVEV (reference sequence). CDR3 bases: TGTGCCAGCAGCTCTCTACTAGCGGGAGTTCACGAGCAGTACTTC. Translation: CASSSLLAGVHEQYF.

The chain carries TRBV14 and TRBJ2-3, with a weak D call TRBD2 (6 bases). Trimming left V 1 base short and J 5 bases short, with 16 bases between. Germline V gene lookup returns CDR1 SGHDN and CDR2 FVKESK. This CDR3 has 16 amino acids. CDR3 protein: CASSQGGTGTGDTQYF. The CDR3 DNA follows: TGTGCCAGCAGCCAAGGCGGGACGGGGACCGGAGATACGCAGTATTTT.

This chain links TRBV4-3 with TRBJ1-5, with 10 bases lining up with TRBD1. The CDR3 is 13 amino acids. CDR1 and CDR2 (germline): LGHNA, YSLEER. V shed 4 bases and J 7 bases; nucleotides not matched to a gene: 1. The CDR3 coding sequence is TGCGCCAGCAGCCGGGACAGGGGACAGCCCCAGCATTTT. Protein sequence: CASSRDRGQPQHF.

V and J are TRBV11-2 and TRBJ2-4; D perhaps matches TRBD1 (5 bases). The CDR3 contains 18 residues. Germline values: CDR1 SGHAT, CDR2 FQNNGV. Trimming left V 5 bases short and J 0 bases short, with 20 bases between. The CDR3 is CASSPTTDSFAAKNIQYF. CDR3 coding DNA: TGTGCCAGCAGCCCCACCACCGACAGTTTTGCAGCCAAAAACATTCAGTACTTC.

The chain joins TRBV5-1 to TRBJ2-7, with 9 bases matching TRBD1. This CDR3 comprises 14 residues. Trimming cost V 3 bases and J 4 bases; bases outside gene matches: 5. Germline CDR1 SGHRS, CDR2 YFSETQ. The CDR3 spells CASSSGTGIYEQYF. DNA for the CDR3: TGCGCCAGCAGCTCCGGGACAGGGATTTACGAGCAGTACTTC.

This chain connects TRBV11-2 to TRBJ2-7; D perhaps matches TRBD2 (5 bases). The CDR3 is 12 amino acids. Germline V gene lookup returns CDR1 SGHAT and CDR2 FQNNGV. Trimming left V 1 base short and J 5 bases short, with 6 bases between. CDR3 nucleotide sequence: TGTGCCAGCAGCTTAGGAGGGAACGAGCAGTACTTC. As protein: CASSLGGNEQYF.

Ten or more counts support this clone. This rearrangement joins TRBV19 to TRBJ2-7; the match to TRBD2 covers 8 bases. The ends lost 1 base at V and 3 bases at J; junction bases unmatched: 5. The length of the CDR3 is 15 residues. Germline CDR1 is LNHDA and CDR2 is SQIVND (reference sequence). DNA of the CDR3: TGTGCCAGTAGTATAGCGAGCGGGAGAGGCTACGAGCAGTACTTC. Its translation: CASSIASGRGYEQYF.

This clone was seen just once. The gene calls are TRBV4-1 and TRBJ1-2; the match to TRBD1 covers 7 bases. CDR3 length: 13 residues. Germline V CDR1 and CDR2: MGHRA, YSYEKL. J was trimmed by 6 bases and V by 4 bases; bases with no gene match: 5. The CDR3 spells CASSPGGFHGYTF. DNA of the CDR3: TGCGCCAGCAGCCCAGGGGGGTTCCATGGCTACACCTTC.

This chain connects TRBV7-9 to TRBJ2-7; 8 nucleotides agree with TRBD1. This CDR3 is 14 amino acids long. With 4 bases clipped from V and 3 bases from J, the junction kept 5 bases outside the gene matches. Germline V gene sequence: CDR1 SEHNR, CDR2 FQNEAQ (reference sequence). DNA of the CDR3: TGTGCCAGCAGCTCGGACAGGGAGATCTACGAGCAGTACTTC. Its translation: CASSSDREIYEQYF.

CDR3 bases: TGTGCCAGCAGCTCGGACAGGGTCATGAACACTGAAGCTTTCTTT. It encodes CASSSDRVMNTEAFF. The V call is TRBV5-6, the J call TRBJ1-1; 8 nucleotides match TRBD1. Germline V gene lookup returns CDR1 SGHDT and CDR2 YYEEEE. V gave up 3 bases and J gave up 0 bases; unmatched junction bases: 4. The CDR3 has 15 residues.

The genes are TRBV19 and TRBJ2-7; 9 bases fit TRBD2. Germline assignment: CDR1 LNHDA and CDR2 SQIVND (reference sequence). V was pared by 5 bases and J by 3 bases, with 2 bases of the junction left unmatched. This CDR3 is 13 amino acids long. CDR3 DNA sequence: TGTGCCAGTAGTGGTAGCGGGAGCTACGAGCAGTACTTC. Protein product: CASSGSGSYEQYF. Together with reference TRBV19 and TRBJ2-7, the CDR3 gives the full variable domain: DGGITQSPKYLFRKEGQNVTLSCEQNLNHDAMYWYRQDPGQGLRLIYYSQIVNDFQKGDIAEGYSVSREKKESFPLTVTSAQKNPTAFYLCASSGSGSYEQYFGPGTRLTVT.

This chain connects TRBV7-9 to TRBJ2-7; TRBD2 aligns across 16 bases. CDR1 is SEHNR and CDR2 is FQNEAQ in the germline V gene (reference sequence). J lost 5 bases, V lost 4 bases, and 14 bases had no gene match. CDR3 length: 19 residues. The CDR3 protein is CASSSSPGLAGGPADEQYF. In DNA, the CDR3 is TGTGCCAGCAGCTCATCCCCGGGACTAGCGGGAGGGCCCGCGGACGAGCAGTACTTC.

The chain carries TRBV29-1 and TRBJ2-5; possibly TRBD2 for D (7 bases). TRBJ2-7 matches the DNA end more closely, so the J call is doubtful. Per germline, CDR1 SQVTM and CDR2 ANQGSEA. The CDR3 covers 14 residues. In DNA, the CDR3 is TGCAGCGTGGAAAAAGGGGGGGGACTCTACGAGCAGTACTTC. Translation: CSVEKGGGLYEQYF.

This clone was detected a few times. This sequence joins TRBV9 and TRBJ1-1, with D unresolved. CDR1 and CDR2 (germline): SGDLS, YYNGEE. V dropped 1 base and J dropped 0 bases, with 7 bases sitting between them. The CDR3 length is 14 residues. The CDR3 bases are TGTGCCAGCAGCGTAACTGAATTGAACACTGAAGCTTTCTTT. It specifies CASSVTELNTEAFF.

The chain recombines TRBV7-2 with TRBJ2-3, with 12 nucleotides matching TRBD2. Looked up from germline, CDR1 is SGHTA and CDR2 is FQGNSA. The CDR3 sequence is 17 residues long. J was trimmed by 0 bases and V by 4 bases; bases with no gene match: 5. The CDR3 spells CASSSLAGGPSTDTQYF. The CDR3 DNA is TGTGCCAGCAGCTCGCTAGCGGGAGGGCCTAGCACAGATACGCAGTATTTT.

The chain employs TRBV27 and TRBJ2-1, with TRBD2 identical over 8 bases. The V gene end was trimmed by 3 bases and the J gene end by 4 bases; junction bases not matched to a gene: 2. Germline values: CDR1 MNHEY, CDR2 SMNVEV (reference sequence). The CDR3 is 14 amino acids. The DNA of the CDR3 is TGTGCCAGCAGTTTTGCGGGGGGTTACAATGAGCAGTTCTTC. Translation: CASSFAGGYNEQFF.

This sequence joins TRBV29-1 and TRBJ2-3; TRBD1 matches at 7 bases. The CDR3 is 15 residues long. Germline V gene lookup returns CDR1 SQVTM and CDR2 ANQGSEA. After removal of 0 bases from V and 4 bases from J, the junction contained 7 bases not matched to a gene. The CDR3 DNA reads as TGCAGCGTTGAAGATCAGGGGGTAGGGGCAGATACGCAGTATTTT. The encoded protein is CSVEDQGVGADTQYF.

The genes are TRBV4-2 and TRBJ2-3; 11 nucleotides line up with TRBD2. CDR3 size: 17 residues. The trim removed 1 base at V and 2 bases at J, leaving 5 bases unmatched. Germline CDR1 and CDR2: LGHNA and YNFKEQ. CDR3 region: CASSQALLAGVTDTQYF. The CDR3 DNA follows: TGTGCCAGCAGCCAAGCACTACTAGCGGGGGTCACAGATACGCAGTATTTT.

The J gene is TRBJ2-7, the V gene TRBV4-1; tentatively, D is TRBD1 (5 bases). V was pared by 3 bases and J by 3 bases, with 15 bases between. The CDR3 spans 15 residues. The germline V gene has CDR1 MGHRA and CDR2 YSYEKL. In nucleotides, the CDR3 is TGCGCCAGCAGCCATGGTGGGGCTGCGATCTACGAGCAGTACTTC. This gives the protein CASSHGGAAIYEQYF.

The chain has TRBV27 and TRBJ2-7, with 9 nucleotides matching TRBD1. The CDR3 is 15 amino acids. Germline V CDR1 and CDR2: MNHEY, SMNVEV (reference sequence). V gave up 1 base and J gave up 7 bases; unmatched junction bases: 8. The CDR3 region has the DNA TGTGCCAGCAGTTTATTGGGACAGGGTAACGGGGAGCAGTACTTC. Protein product: CASSLLGQGNGEQYF.

The chain carries TRBV7-9 and TRBJ2-1, with D uncertain. The V gene's germline CDR1 is SEHNR and CDR2 FQNEAQ (reference sequence). The CDR3 sequence is 13 residues long. Trimming took 5 bases from V and 6 from J, leaving 11 bases between them. CDR3 bases: TGTGCCAGCAGCCCGCCCCGACTCAATGAGCAGTTCTTC. Translating it yields CASSPPRLNEQFF.

J is TRBJ1-1 and V is TRBV19, with D tentatively TRBD1 (5 bases). The CDR3 runs 14 residues. Per germline, CDR1 LNHDA and CDR2 SQIVND (reference sequence). V gave up 6 bases and J gave up 4 bases, with 15 bases separating them. The CDR3 nucleotides are TGTGCCAGTAGCCTATTAACAGGATCCACTGAAGCTTTCTTT. Its translation is CASSLLTGSTEAFF.

This clone was seen only a few times. This chain joins TRBV4-1 and TRBJ1-3; the D is unclear. CDR1 and CDR2 from the germline V gene are MGHRA and YSYEKL. Trimming left V 1 base short and J 9 bases short, with 10 bases between. The CDR3 has 13 residues. CDR3 sequence: CASSQGSFGTIYF. In nucleotides, the CDR3 is TGCGCCAGCAGCCAAGGGTCCTTCGGCACCATATATTTT.